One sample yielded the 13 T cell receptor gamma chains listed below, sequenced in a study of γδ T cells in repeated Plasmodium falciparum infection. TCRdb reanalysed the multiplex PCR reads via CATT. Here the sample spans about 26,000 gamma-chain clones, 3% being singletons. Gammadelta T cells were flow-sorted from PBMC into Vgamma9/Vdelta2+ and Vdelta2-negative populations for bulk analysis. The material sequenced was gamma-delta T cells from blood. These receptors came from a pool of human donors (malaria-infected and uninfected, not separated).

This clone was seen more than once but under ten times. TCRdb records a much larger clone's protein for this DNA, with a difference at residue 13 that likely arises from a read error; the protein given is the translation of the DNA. This CDR3 reads CALWEREWARDKRLF. DNA of the CDR3: TGTGCCTTGTGGGAGAGGGAATGGGCCCGGGATAAGAGACTCTTT. The V gene call reads TRGV9; no J gene was called. The CDR3 runs to 15 residues. CDR1 and CDR2 from the germline V gene are GITISATS and ISYDGTV (reference sequence).

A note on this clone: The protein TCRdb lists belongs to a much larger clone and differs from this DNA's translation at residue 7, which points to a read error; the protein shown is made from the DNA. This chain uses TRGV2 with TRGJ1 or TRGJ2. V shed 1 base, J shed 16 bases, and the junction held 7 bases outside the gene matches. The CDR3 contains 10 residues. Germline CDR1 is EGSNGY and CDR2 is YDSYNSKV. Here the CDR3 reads CATWDGVELF. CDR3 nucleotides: TGTGCCACCTGGGACGGAGTGGAGCTCTTT.

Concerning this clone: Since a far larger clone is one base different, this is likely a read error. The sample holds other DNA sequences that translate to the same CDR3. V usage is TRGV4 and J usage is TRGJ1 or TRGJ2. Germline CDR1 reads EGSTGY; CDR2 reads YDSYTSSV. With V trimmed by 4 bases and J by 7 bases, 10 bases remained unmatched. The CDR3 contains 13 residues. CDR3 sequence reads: CATWDNPIYKKLF. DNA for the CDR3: TGTGCCACCTGGGACAACCCTATCTATAAGAAACTCTTT.

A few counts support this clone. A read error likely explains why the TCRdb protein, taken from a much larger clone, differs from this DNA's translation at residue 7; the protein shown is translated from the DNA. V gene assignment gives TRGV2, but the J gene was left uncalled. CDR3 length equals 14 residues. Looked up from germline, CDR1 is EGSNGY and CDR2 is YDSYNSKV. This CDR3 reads CATWDAFVKGFQLF. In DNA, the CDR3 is TGTGCCACCTGGGACGCATTCGTTAAAGGCTTTCAGCTCTTT.

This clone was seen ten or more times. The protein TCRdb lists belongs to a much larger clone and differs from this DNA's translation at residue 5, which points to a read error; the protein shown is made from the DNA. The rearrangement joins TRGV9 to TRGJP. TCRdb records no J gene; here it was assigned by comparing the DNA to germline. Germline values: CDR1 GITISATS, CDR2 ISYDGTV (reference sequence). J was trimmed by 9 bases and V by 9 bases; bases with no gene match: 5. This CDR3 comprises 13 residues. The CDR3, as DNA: TGTGCCTTGGGGGTGTTGGGCAAAAAAATCAAGGTATTT. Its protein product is CALGVLGKKIKVF.

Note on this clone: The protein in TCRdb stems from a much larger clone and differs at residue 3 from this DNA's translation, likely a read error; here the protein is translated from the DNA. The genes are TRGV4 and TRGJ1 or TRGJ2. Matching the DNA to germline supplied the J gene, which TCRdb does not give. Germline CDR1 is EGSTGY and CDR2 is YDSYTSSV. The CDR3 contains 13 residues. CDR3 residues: CAPWDRGYYKKLF. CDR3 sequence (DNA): TGTGCCCCCTGGGACCGCGGATATTATAAGAAACTCTTT.

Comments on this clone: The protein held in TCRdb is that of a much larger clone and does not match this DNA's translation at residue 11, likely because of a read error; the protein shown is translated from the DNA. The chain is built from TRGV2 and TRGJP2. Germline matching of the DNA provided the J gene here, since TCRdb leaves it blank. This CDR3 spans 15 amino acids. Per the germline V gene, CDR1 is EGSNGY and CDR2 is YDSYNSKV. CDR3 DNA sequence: TGTGCCACCTGGACTCAATATAGTAGTGATCGGATCAAGACGTTT. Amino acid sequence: CATWTQYSSDRIKTF.

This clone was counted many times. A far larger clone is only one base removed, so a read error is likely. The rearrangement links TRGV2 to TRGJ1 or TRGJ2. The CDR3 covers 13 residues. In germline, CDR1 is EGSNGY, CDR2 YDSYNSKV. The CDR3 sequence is CATWDGARGQLFF. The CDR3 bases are TGTGCCACCTGGGACGGGGCCAGGGGCCAGTTGTTCTTT.

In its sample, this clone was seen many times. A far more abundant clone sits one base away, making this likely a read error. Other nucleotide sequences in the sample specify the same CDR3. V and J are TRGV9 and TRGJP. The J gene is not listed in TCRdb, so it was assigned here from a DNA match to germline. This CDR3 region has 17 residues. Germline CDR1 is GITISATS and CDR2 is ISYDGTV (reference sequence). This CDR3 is CALWEFLKELGKKIKVF. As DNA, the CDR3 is TGTGCCCTGTGGGAATTCTTGAAAGAGTTGGGCAAAAAAATCAAGGTATTT.

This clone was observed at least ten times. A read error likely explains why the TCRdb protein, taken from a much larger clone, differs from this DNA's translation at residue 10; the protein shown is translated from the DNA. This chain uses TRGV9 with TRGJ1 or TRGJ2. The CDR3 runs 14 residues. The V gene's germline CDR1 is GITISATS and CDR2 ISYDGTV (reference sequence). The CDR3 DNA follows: TGTGCCTTGTGGGAGGGAAAAAATTATTGTAAGAAACTCTTT. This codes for CALWEGKNYCKKLF.

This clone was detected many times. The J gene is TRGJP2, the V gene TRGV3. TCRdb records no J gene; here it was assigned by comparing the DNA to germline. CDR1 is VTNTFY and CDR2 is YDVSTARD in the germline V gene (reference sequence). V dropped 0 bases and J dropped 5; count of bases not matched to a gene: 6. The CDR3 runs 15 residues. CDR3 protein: CATWDRPGSDWIKTF. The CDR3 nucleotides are TGTGCCACCTGGGACAGGCCGGGGAGTGATTGGATCAAGACGTTT.

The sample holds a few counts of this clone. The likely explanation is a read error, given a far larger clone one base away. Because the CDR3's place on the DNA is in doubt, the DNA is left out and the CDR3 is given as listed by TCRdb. The CDR3: CALWEQGLRNSLAVEQHLLSQVSIGRIQHF. TRGV9 is the V gene, and the J gene was not called. The V gene's germline CDR1 is GITISATS and CDR2 ISYDGTV (reference sequence). Both ends counted, the CDR3 spans 30 residues.

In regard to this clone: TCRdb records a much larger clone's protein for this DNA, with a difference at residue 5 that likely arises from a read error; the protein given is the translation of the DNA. CDR3: CATWGRRRYKKLF. DNA of the CDR3: TGTGCCACCTGGGGCAGGCGACGTTATAAGAAACTCTTT. The genes are TRGV3 and TRGJ1 or TRGJ2. No J gene is reported in TCRdb; it was inferred here by comparing the DNA with germline. CDR1 and CDR2 from the germline V gene are VTNTFY and YDVSTARD (reference sequence). CDR3 length: 13 amino acids.